A selection of T cell receptor beta chains follows, all from one sample in a study of liver allograft versus peripheral blood T cells. TCRdb recomputed calls from the reads with MiXCR, one row per CDR3 protein. The data contain about 9,000 distinct CDR3 sequences, 14% to 15% of them singletons. Receptors were obtained from a human patient who had a liver transplant. Certain T cells may be donor cells from the graft. The CDR3 runs from the conserved cysteine through the conserved F or W. The D gene is left open where the match is weak. Some rows have no size entry. The others give once, few or many, or a class for an expanded clone.

len	d_gene	j_gene	abundance	v_gene	CDR3nt	CDR3aa
13	TRBD1	TRBJ1-4	medium-sized	TRBV18	TGTGCCAGCCACGGACAGGGAGGGGAAAAACTGTTTTTT	CASHGQGGEKLFF
14	-	TRBJ1-1	few	TRBV7-9	TGTGCCAGCAGCTTAGCGCAGGGGAACACTGAAGCTTTCTTT	CASSLAQGNTEAFF
15	-	TRBJ1-4	-	TRBV20-1	TGCAGTGCTAGTATACCGGGACAAGAAAATGAAAAACTGTTTTTT	CSASIPGQENEKLFF
17	TRBD2	TRBJ2-1	-	TRBV5-4	TGTGCCAGCAGCCCGGGACTAGCGGGAGCCACATACAATGAGCAGTTCTTC	CASSPGLAGATYNEQFF
12	-	TRBJ1-6	medium-sized	TRBV6-6	TGTGCCAGCAGTTACCTTCGGTCACCCCTCCACTTT	CASSYLRSPLHF
14	TRBD1	TRBJ2-1	-	TRBV19	TGTGCCAGTAGCCCGGGGACAGGTGCTAGGGAGCAGTTCTTC	CASSPGTGAREQFF
16	TRBD2	TRBJ2-5	few	TRBV28	TGTGCCAGCAGCCGAATAGCAGCGGGGCGCGGGGAGACCCAGTACTTC	CASSRIAAGRGETQYF
13	TRBD1	TRBJ1-2	-	TRBV28	TGTGCCAGCAGTGCGGACAGGGCGGATGGCTACACCTTC	CASSADRADGYTF
16	TRBD2	TRBJ2-7	-	TRBV12-3/TRBV12-4	TGTGCCAGCAGTGAAACGGGACTACCCCTAACCTACGAGCAGTACTTC	CASSETGLPLTYEQYF
14	TRBD1	TRBJ2-3	-	TRBV28	TGTGCCAGCAGGCTGGGGACAGGGACAGATACGCAGTATTTT	CASRLGTGTDTQYF
14	TRBD1	TRBJ2-7	medium-sized	TRBV10-3	TGTGCCATCAGTGACGGGACAGCGGCCTACGAGCAGTACTTC	CAISDGTAAYEQYF
13	-	TRBJ2-5	medium-sized	TRBV13	TGTGCCAGCAGCGCGGGGGCAGGTGAGACCCAGTACTTC	CASSAGAGETQYF
14	-	TRBJ1-4	-	TRBV3-1	TGTGCCAGCAGCCAAGTCCGGGGGGGCGAAAAACTGTTTTTT	CASSQVRGGEKLFF
14	TRBD1	TRBJ1-2	medium-sized	TRBV19	TGTGCCAGTAGTAGAGGGGACAGGGTCTATGGCTACACCTTC	CASSRGDRVYGYTF
17	-	TRBJ2-7	-	TRBV3-2	TGTGCCAGCAGCCCAGGACCTGACCTCCACAGCTCCTACGAGCAGTACTTC	CASSPGPDLHSSYEQYF
15	TRBD1	TRBJ2-3	many	TRBV20-1	TGCAGTGCGGAAGAGACAGGGTCCCTCCGCGACGCGCAGTATTTT	CSAEETGSLRDAQYF
12	TRBD1	TRBJ1-2	many	TRBV12-5	TGTGCTAGTCGGGACAGTGTTTATGGCTACACCTTC	CASRDSVYGYTF
14	-	TRBJ2-2	medium-sized	TRBV12-3/TRBV12-4	TGTGCCAGCAGTTTAGAGGATGTACGTGGGGAGCTGTTTTTT	CASSLEDVRGELFF
18	TRBD1	TRBJ2-3	many	TRBV28	TGTGCCAGCAGTTTCACCCTCAGACAGGGGAGAGACACAGATACGCAGTATTTT	CASSFTLRQGRDTDTQYF
15	-	TRBJ2-3	-	TRBV20-1	TGCAGTGCCGACCCGTCGGGGGAGAAGATAGATACGCAGTATTTT	CSADPSGEKIDTQYF
16	TRBD1	TRBJ1-1	medium-sized	TRBV27	TGTGCCAGCAGGAACCGGGACAGGGATGGAGAAACTGAAGCTTTCTTT	CASRNRDRDGETEAFF
15	TRBD2	TRBJ2-5	-	TRBV20-1	TGCAGTGCTTTCCGACTAGCGGGAGGTGGGGAGACCCAGTACTTC	CSAFRLAGGGETQYF
15	TRBD1	TRBJ1-2	medium-sized	TRBV7-9	TGTGCCAGCAGCTTAGCAGAGGACAGGGGGCTCGGCTACACCTTC	CASSLAEDRGLGYTF
14	-	TRBJ2-2	medium-sized	TRBV6-2/TRBV6-3	TGTGCCAGCAGTTGGGTAGTTAACACCGGGGAGCTGTTTTTT	CASSWVVNTGELFF
12	TRBD2	TRBJ2-1	-	TRBV15	TGTGCCACCAGCAGAGATTGGCGGGAGGCCATCTTC	CATSRDWREAIF
13	TRBD1	TRBJ2-5	medium-sized	TRBV29-1	TGCAGCGCCTGGACAGGGGCCCAAGAGACCCAGTACTTC	CSAWTGAQETQYF
13	-	TRBJ1-1	many	TRBV29-1	TGCAGCGCTGGGGGGGGCCTCGACACTGAAGCTTTCTTT	CSAGGGLDTEAFF
14	TRBD1	TRBJ1-2	-	TRBV2	TGTGCCAGCAGTGACCTAGACAGGGCCGATGGCTACACCTTC	CASSDLDRADGYTF
16	TRBD1	TRBJ1-2	medium-sized	TRBV10-3	TGTGCCATCAGTGAGTTAAGACAGGGGGCTAACTATGGCTACACCTTC	CAISELRQGANYGYTF